This TCR beta chain was observed in a study of T cells after yellow fever vaccination. General study points: Weaker in magnitude, the secondary response showed a faster peak on day 5 versus 15. Most clones from primary vaccination were detected again post-booster (roughly 95% CD4, around 88% CD8).

This clonotype has more than one count but fewer than ten. Antigen: not known. They built TCR cDNA with 5'RACE template switching, a step that put in a universal primer site and UMIs. One entry per CDR3 protein, called by TCRdb with MiXCR from the 5' RACE reads. The sample shows under 600,000 distinct CDR3 sequences, 13% of them seen only once. Germline values: CDR1 DFQATT, CDR2 SNEGSKA (reference sequence). With V trimmed by 6 bases and J by 6 bases, 7 bases remained unmatched. The CDR3 spans 13 residues. The gene calls are TRBV20-1 and TRBJ2-5, with TRBD1 matching over 10 bases. The sample consisted of PBMCs, taken on the day of the yellow fever booster vaccination. The source of this sequence is a man in his thirties or forties who received the YFV17D yellow fever vaccine. The CDR3 reads CSAGTGATKTQYF. CDR3 nucleotides: TGCAGTGCAGGGACAGGGGCGACGAAGACCCAGTACTTC.